This entry lists 5 T cell receptor beta chains sequenced from one sample in a study of patients and donors after allogeneic stem cell transplantation (dated by TCRdb to 2019 to 2021). Library prep was done by RT-PCR. TCRdb records NextSeq 550 as the sequencer. Through fastp at Q25 and MiXCR, TCRdb rebuilt clones from the public reads, retaining in-frame beta chains. Records with the same CDR3 protein are collapsed into one entry carrying the most frequent genes and DNA. The sample includes around 82,000 distinct CDR3 sequences, with just under 5% observed a single time. The top ten clonotypes cover 2.6% of the sample. Sequences were obtained from blood, either unsorted or a sorted T cell fraction (not recorded which). These receptors were taken from a human donor who was either an allogeneic HSCT recipient or a stem cell or donor lymphocyte infusion donor (not recorded which). It is not recorded whose cells these are; they may come from a transplant donor.

This clonotype has at least ten counts. V and J are TRBV3-1 and TRBJ2-7, with 7 bases that match TRBD2. The CDR3 extends over 14 amino acids. With 1 base clipped from V and 3 bases from J, the junction kept 3 bases outside the gene matches. Germline CDR1 reads LGHDT; CDR2 reads YNNKEL (reference sequence). CDR3 in DNA: TGTGCCAGCAGCCAAGGGACTAGAGTCTACGAGCAGTACTTC. Amino acid sequence: CASSQGTRVYEQYF.

This clonotype was seen ten or more times. This chain's CDR3 is CASSSNFGGAYNEQFF. CDR3 DNA sequence: TGTGCCAGCAGTTCGAATTTCGGGGGGGCTTACAATGAGCAGTTCTTC. The chain carries TRBV6-5 and TRBJ2-1, with 8 bases that match TRBD2. Germline lookup yields CDR1 MNHEY and CDR2 SVGAGI. This CDR3 region has 16 residues. Trimming took 4 bases from V and 4 from J; bases not matched to a gene: 9.

This clonotype was found many times. V and J are TRBV25-1 and TRBJ1-4; 7 nucleotides line up with TRBD1. The germline V gene encodes CDR1 MGHDK and CDR2 SYGVNS. The CDR3 consists of 15 residues. Trimming removed 4 bases from V and 4 bases from J; junction bases left unmatched: 6. CDR3 DNA: TGTGCCAGCAGTGGGGGGACAGCTCTTAATGAAAAACTGTTTTTT. Residues: CASSGGTALNEKLFF.

The table lists this clonotype with a count of one. This rearrangement joins TRBV18 to TRBJ2-7, with 8 bases fitting TRBD1. The V gene end was trimmed by 0 bases and the J gene end by 7 bases; junction bases not matched to a gene: 11. In germline, CDR1 is KGHSH, CDR2 LQKENI. The CDR3 runs 16 residues. CDR3 loop: CASSPPGQGGMREQYF. CDR3 bases: TGTGCCAGCTCACCACCCGGACAGGGTGGTATGCGGGAGCAGTACTTC.

The chain recombines TRBV5-1 with TRBJ2-7; possible D gene TRBD2, 7 bases. CDR1 SGHRS and CDR2 YFSETQ come from the germline V gene. The V and J ends lost 4 bases and 5 bases respectively, with 19 bases between them. The CDR3 has 15 residues. The CDR3 spells CASSRGGGSRDEQYF. The DNA of the CDR3 is TGCGCCAGCAGCCGTGGGGGCGGGAGTAGGGACGAGCAGTACTTC.